Below, 21 T cell receptor beta chains from the same sample are listed, as sequenced in a study of CD8 T cells in Susac syndrome (dated by TCRdb to the late 2010s). The library was obtained by the immunoSEQ multiplex PCR assay. RNA was extracted using the RNeasy kit, and roughly 0.5 to 1 microgram was reverse transcribed with random hexamers. TCRdb itself trimmed the public reads at Q25 with fastp, ran MiXCR and retained productive beta chains. Each CDR3 protein gets just one entry, which takes the most common genes and DNA from the rows behind it. Present in this sample are about 130,000 distinct CDR3 sequences, about 94% of which were seen just once. Together, the top ten hold over 0.1% of the sample. Material for sequencing was CD4+ T cells from PBMCs. These receptor sequences come from a human donor with multiple sclerosis.

A single count supports this clonotype. The chain uses TRBV12-3 or TRBV12-4 and TRBJ1-1; 7 bases are shared with TRBD1. Losses at the gene ends were 4 bases for V and 9 bases for J; bases not matched to a gene: 8. The CDR3 extends over 13 amino acids. The chain's CDR3 is CASSSPRQGKAFF. DNA for the CDR3: TGTGCCAGCAGTTCACCTCGACAGGGAAAAGCTTTCTTT.

The rearrangement joins TRBV15 to TRBJ2-7; D is unresolved. The germline CDR1 and CDR2 sequences are LNHNV and YYDKDF (reference sequence). V shed 0 bases and J shed 7 bases, with 16 bases lying between them. This CDR3 contains 15 residues. The CDR3 protein is CATSRDRSTSREQYF. Here the CDR3 DNA reads TGTGCCACCAGCAGAGATCGCTCCACTTCGCGGGAGCAGTACTTC.

The chain links TRBV6-5 to TRBJ1-3, with a tentative D call TRBD1 (5 bases). This CDR3 has 15 residues. V lost 2 bases and J lost 3, with 11 bases in between. The germline V gene has CDR1 MNHEY and CDR2 SVGAGI. The CDR3 sequence: CASSYVAGHGNTIYF. The CDR3 region has the DNA TGTGCCAGCAGTTACGTGGCAGGGCATGGAAACACCATATATTTT.

The chain uses TRBV20-1 and TRBJ1-2; D remains ambiguous. The germline V and J ends were trimmed by 0 bases and 4 bases, with 12 bases remaining between them. Germline CDR1 reads DFQATT; CDR2 reads SNEGSKA (reference sequence). The CDR3 sequence is 14 residues long. CDR3 residues: CSARDSRSGYGYTF. The CDR3, as DNA: TGCAGTGCTAGAGATTCAAGGTCTGGCTATGGCTACACCTTC.

V usage is TRBV4-1 and J usage is TRBJ1-2; no definite D call. Trimming stripped 0 bases from V and 7 bases from J, with 15 bases between. CDR3 length equals 15 residues. Germline CDR1 is MGHRA and CDR2 is YSYEKL. This CDR3 reads CASSQEADSRGGYTF. In DNA, the CDR3 is TGCGCCAGCAGCCAAGAGGCGGATTCGCGAGGTGGCTACACCTTC.

J is TRBJ1-2 and V is TRBV5-1, with a weak D call TRBD1 (5 bases). CDR3 length: 16 residues. Trimming took 0 bases from V and 0 from J, leaving 12 bases between them. Germline-derived CDR1 and CDR2 are SGHRS and YFSETQ. The CDR3 loop reads CASSLGSGGANYGYTF. The CDR3 nucleotides read TGCGCCAGCAGCTTGGGTTCGGGGGGAGCTAACTATGGCTACACCTTC.

The chain joins TRBV5-1 to TRBJ2-5, with 15 bases aligning to TRBD2. The trim removed 5 bases at V and 4 bases at J, leaving 12 bases unmatched. CDR3 length equals 18 residues. From germline, CDR1 is SGHRS and CDR2 YFSETQ. CDR3 nucleotide sequence: TGCGCCAGCAGACCCCCGGGACTAGCGGGAGGTTGGGGAGAGACCCAGTACTTC. This gives the protein CASRPPGLAGGWGETQYF.

V and J are TRBV6-5 and TRBJ2-1; 9 bases match TRBD2. CDR1 and CDR2 (germline): MNHEY, SVGAGI. After removal of 2 bases from V and 7 bases from J, the junction contained 12 bases not matched to a gene. There are 17 residues in the CDR3. The CDR3 DNA reads as TGTGCCAGCAGTTACCCTGCTAGAGCGGGAGGTCGGAATGAGCAGTTCTTC. It yields the protein CASSYPARAGGRNEQFF.

This CDR3 is CASSPDRSSYSNQPQHF. The CDR3 nucleotides are TGTGCCAGCAGCCCCGACCGAAGCTCTTATAGCAATCAGCCCCAGCATTTT. The gene calls are TRBV6-2 or TRBV6-3 and TRBJ1-5; no clear D gene. V lost 6 bases and J lost 0, with 18 bases in between. The CDR3 consists of 17 residues. Germline V CDR1 and CDR2: MNHEY, SVGEGT.

The genes are TRBV18 and TRBJ1-1; D is perhaps TRBD1 (6 bases). This CDR3 contains 14 residues. The V gene lost 2 bases and the J gene lost 3 bases, with 10 bases spanning the gap. The germline V gene encodes CDR1 KGHSH and CDR2 LQKENI. The CDR3 coding sequence is TGTGCCAGCTCACCAAACAGGGAACACACTGAAGCTTTCTTT. Its protein is CASSPNREHTEAFF.

The chain links TRBV28 to TRBJ2-4, with D possibly matching TRBD1 (5 bases). CDR1 and CDR2 (germline): MDHEN, SYDVKM. The V gene lost 6 bases and the J gene lost 3 bases, with 9 bases spanning the gap. CDR3 length equals 13 residues. CDR3 bases: TGTGCCAGCAGCCAGGGTGTCAAAAACATTCAGTACTTC. Translated: CASSQGVKNIQYF.

As DNA, the CDR3 is TGCAGCGTTGAAGGGTCGGCGGCAAACTATGGCTACACCTTC. Residues: CSVEGSAANYGYTF. The chain is built from TRBV29-1 and TRBJ1-2; D remains ambiguous. This CDR3 spans 14 amino acids. The germline V and J ends were trimmed by 1 base and 2 bases, with 11 bases remaining between them. CDR1 and CDR2 (germline): SQVTM, ANQGSEA.

This chain connects TRBV2 to TRBJ2-5; either TRBD1 or TRBD2 may supply D (6 bases each). This CDR3 is built from 15 residues. Per the germline V gene, CDR1 is SNHLY and CDR2 is FYNNEI. V lost 6 bases, J lost 0 bases, and 14 bases lay in between. CDR3 nucleotides: TGTGCCAGCAGGGATGATGGGGGGCACCAAGAGACCCAGTACTTC. It specifies CASRDDGGHQETQYF.

CDR3 residues: CSVEDGTGGGGYTF. The CDR3 DNA sequence: TGCAGCGTTGAAGATGGGACAGGGGGCGGTGGCTACACCTTC. The V call is TRBV29-1, the J call TRBJ1-2; 12 bases are a match to TRBD1. This CDR3 is 14 amino acids long. Germline values: CDR1 SQVTM, CDR2 ANQGSEA. V lost 0 bases, J lost 7 bases, and 3 bases stayed unmatched.

The gene calls are TRBV4-1 and TRBJ2-7; 10 nucleotides line up with TRBD1. Germline trimming cut 3 bases from V and 2 bases from J; bases unmatched to any gene: 4. The CDR3 consists of 15 residues. Germline V gives CDR1 MGHRA, CDR2 YSYEKL. CDR3: CASSQTGTGAYEQYF. In nucleotides, the CDR3 is TGCGCCAGCAGCCAGACCGGGACAGGGGCCTACGAGCAGTACTTC.

The chain combines TRBV4-3 with TRBJ1-4, with D perhaps TRBD1 (5 bases). This CDR3 is 12 amino acids long. The germline V gene has CDR1 LGHNA and CDR2 YSLEER. Trimming pared 1 base from V and 12 bases from J, leaving 9 bases between. The CDR3, as DNA: TGCGCCAGCAGCCAAGGGGGGACTGAACTGTTTTTT. It translates to CASSQGGTELFF.

The V call is TRBV27, the J call TRBJ1-2, with a weak D call TRBD1 (6 bases). Germline CDR1 is MNHEY and CDR2 is SMNVEV (reference sequence). The CDR3 consists of 15 residues. V was pared by 7 bases and J by 7 bases, with 22 bases between. The CDR3 bases are TGTGCCAGCACCGCTTATGGCACAGGGATTCCTGGCTACACCTTC. Amino acids: CASTAYGTGIPGYTF.

The CDR3 is CASSFRPRLAEETQYF. DNA for the CDR3: TGTGCCAGCAGTTTTAGGCCTAGACTAGCGGAAGAGACCCAGTACTTC. The V and J genes are TRBV27 and TRBJ2-5; 9 bases are a match to TRBD2. V was clipped by 3 bases and J by 3 bases; unmatched bases: 8. Germline V gene lookup returns CDR1 MNHEY and CDR2 SMNVEV (reference sequence). This CDR3 region has 16 residues.

V usage is TRBV12-3 or TRBV12-4 and J usage is TRBJ1-1; 7 bases align to TRBD1. With 6 bases clipped from V and 9 bases from J, the junction kept 10 bases outside the gene matches. The CDR3 length is 13 residues. The CDR3 loop is CASRVQGTEKAFF. CDR3 nucleotides: TGTGCCAGCAGGGTACAGGGGACGGAAAAAGCTTTCTTT.

The chain is built from TRBV7-9 and TRBJ2-7; a possible D gene is TRBD1 (5 bases). The CDR3 spans 15 residues. Trimming removed 3 bases from V and 3 bases from J, with 15 bases in between. Per germline, CDR1 SEHNR and CDR2 FQNEAQ (reference sequence). The CDR3 is CASSLVAGPVYEQYF. The CDR3 nucleotides read TGTGCCAGCAGCTTGGTGGCAGGGCCGGTCTACGAGCAGTACTTC.

J is TRBJ1-4 and V is TRBV6-1; possible D gene TRBD1, 5 bases. Germline V CDR1 and CDR2: MNHNS, SASEGT. The CDR3 totals 14 residues. The ends were cut back, 8 bases at V and 3 bases at J, with 13 bases in the middle. The chain's CDR3 is CASGGVRANEKLFF. CDR3 sequence (DNA): TGTGCCAGCGGGGGGGTGAGGGCTAATGAAAAACTGTTTTTT.